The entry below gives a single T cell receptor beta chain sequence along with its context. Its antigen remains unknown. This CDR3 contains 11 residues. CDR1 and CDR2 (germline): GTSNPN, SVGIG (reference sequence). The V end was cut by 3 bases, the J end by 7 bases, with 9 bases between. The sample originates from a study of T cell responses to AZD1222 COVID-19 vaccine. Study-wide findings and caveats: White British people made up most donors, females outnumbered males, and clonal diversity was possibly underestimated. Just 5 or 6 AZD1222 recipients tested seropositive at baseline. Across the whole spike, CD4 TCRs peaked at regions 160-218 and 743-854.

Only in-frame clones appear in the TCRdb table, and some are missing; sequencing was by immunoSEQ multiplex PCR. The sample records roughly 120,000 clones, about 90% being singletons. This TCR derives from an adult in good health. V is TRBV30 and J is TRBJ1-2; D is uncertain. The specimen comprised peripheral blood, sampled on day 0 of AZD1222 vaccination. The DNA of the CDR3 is TGTGCCTGGAGGGCGAAGAGTGGCTACACCTTC. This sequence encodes CAWRAKSGYTF.